This T cell receptor beta chain is drawn from a study of shared clonotypes between healthy human individuals. Several immunoSEQ 96-well plates shared each subset's DNA, each plate a replicate. Sequencing was performed with immunoSEQ multiplex PCR; in TCRdb, only in-frame clones are kept and a portion is missing. Of some 1,900,000 clones listed, over 85% are singletons. The CDR3 has 18 amino acids. From germline, CDR1 is SGHDT and CDR2 YYEEEE. V lost 0 bases and J 4 bases, leaving 19 bases between the germline ends. CD45RO-negative, CCR7-positively selected cells formed the naive CD8 fraction, excluding terminally differentiated effector memory CD45RA+ cells.

What was sequenced was naive CD8+ T cells sorted from blood. The source is a man younger than 35 in good health. This chain uses TRBV5-6 with TRBJ1-4; unclear D gene. CDR3 sequence (DNA): TGTGCCAGCAGCTTGGTTCAAGGGTTCATCGAGGGTAATGAAAAACTGTTTTTT. Its protein is CASSLVQGFIEGNEKLFF.